These 9 T cell receptor beta chains were sequenced from one sample in a study of patients and donors after allogeneic stem cell transplantation. TCRdb reprocessed the RT-PCR reads with MiXCR, giving one entry per CDR3 protein. Of approximately 430,000 distinct CDR3 sequences listed, 16% are singletons. Sequenced sample: blood, either unsorted or a sorted T cell fraction (not recorded which). The source of these receptors is a human donor who was either an allogeneic HSCT recipient or a stem cell or donor lymphocyte infusion donor (not recorded which). It is not recorded whose cells these are; they may come from a transplant donor.

This chain joins TRBV20-1 and TRBJ2-3; perhaps TRBD2 as D (7 bases). The germline gives CDR1 DFQATT, CDR2 SNEGSKA (reference sequence). This CDR3 region has 13 residues. V dropped 8 bases and J dropped 6 bases, with 18 bases sitting between them. CDR3 loop: CSPGGPLMDTQYF. CDR3 DNA sequence: TGCAGTCCCGGGGGGCCCCTCATGGATACGCAGTATTTT.

About this clonotype itself: At one end the junction does not follow the germline gene, possibly because of a read error. The chain joins TRBV12-3 or TRBV12-4 to TRBJ2-3; D not resolved. The CDR3 runs 14 residues. The CDR3, as DNA: TGTGCCAGCACTTTACGGATTCCCACAGATACGCAGTATTTT. Amino acid sequence: CASTLRIPTDTQYF.

This clonotype has at least ten counts. DNA of the CDR3: TGCGCCAGCAGCTTCGGGGGAGGAAACACCGGGGAGCTGTTTTTT. This sequence encodes CASSFGGGNTGELFF. The rearrangement joins TRBV5-1 to TRBJ2-2, with TRBD2 as a possible D gene (6 bases). The CDR3 loop spans 15 amino acids. The germline gives CDR1 SGHRS, CDR2 YFSETQ. V gave up 2 bases and J gave up 2 bases, with 10 bases separating them.

This clonotype occurred a few times. This chain uses TRBV18 with TRBJ2-7; D perhaps matches TRBD2 (5 bases). CDR1 and CDR2 from the germline V gene are KGHSH and LQKENI. There are 13 residues in the CDR3. Trimming removed 3 bases at V and 5 bases at J, with 11 bases between. DNA for the CDR3: TGTGCCAGCTCACCCGGGATTGACAACGAGCAGTACTTC. Translating gives CASSPGIDNEQYF. The whole variable domain, remainder taken from reference TRBV18 and TRBJ2-7, is NAGVMQNPRHLVRRRGQEARLRCSPMKGHSHVYWYRQLPEEGLKFMVYLQKENIIDESGMPKERFSAEFPKEGPSILRIQQVVRGDSAAYFCASSPGIDNEQYFGPGTRLTVT.

This clonotype was counted at least ten times. This chain connects TRBV24-1 to TRBJ1-5; D call uncertain. Trimming cost V 4 bases and J 7 bases, with 13 bases left between them. This CDR3 contains 14 residues. The germline V gene encodes CDR1 KGHDR and CDR2 SFDVKD. The CDR3 DNA sequence: TGTGCCACCAGTGACCCTTCCCTAGGGCAGCCCCAGCATTTT. The encoded protein is CATSDPSLGQPQHF.

This clonotype turned up a few times. The chain recombines TRBV12-3 or TRBV12-4 with TRBJ2-1; 10 positions agree with TRBD1. The CDR3 is 14 amino acids. V trimming: 7 bases; J trimming: 9 bases; junction bases outside the gene matches: 9. The CDR3, as DNA: TGTGCCAGCATAATAGACAGGGGGCAAGGTGAGCAGTTCTTC. Translated: CASIIDRGQGEQFF.

The V call is TRBV5-1, the J call TRBJ2-5, with 8 bases fitting TRBD2. The CDR3 has 16 residues. The V segment lost 6 bases and the J segment 6 bases; nucleotides outside the gene matches: 16. The V gene's germline CDR1 is SGHRS and CDR2 YFSETQ. The CDR3 loop is CASTALAGGRMKTQYF. DNA for the CDR3: TGCGCCAGCACTGCCCTCGCTGGCGGGAGGATGAAGACCCAGTACTTC. Using reference TRBV5-1 and TRBJ2-5 for the parts outside the CDR3, the full variable domain is KAGVTQTPRYLIKTRGQQVTLSCSPISGHRSVSWYQQTPGQGLQFLFEYFSETQRNKGNFPGRFSGRQFSNSRSEMNVSTLELGDSALYLCASTALAGGRMKTQYFGPGTRLLVL.

V usage is TRBV2 and J usage is TRBJ1-2; D may be TRBD1 (5 bases). Trimming took 4 bases from V and 10 from J, leaving 13 bases between them. The germline V gene encodes CDR1 SNHLY and CDR2 FYNNEI. The CDR3 extends over 12 amino acids. DNA of the CDR3: TGTGCCAGCAGTGGCCAGGGAGGTTTCTACACCTTC. Translated: CASSGQGGFYTF. Full variable domain (rest looked up from reference TRBV2 and TRBJ1-2): EPEVTQTPSHQVTQMGQEVILRCVPISNHLYFYWYRQILGQKVEFLVSFYNNEISEKSEIFDDQFSVERPDGSNFTLKIRSTKLEDSAMYFCASSGQGGFYTFGSGTRLTVV.

The V call is TRBV7-9, the J call TRBJ2-3; unclear D gene. Germline V gives CDR1 SEHNR, CDR2 FQNEAQ (reference sequence). The length of the CDR3 is 15 residues. V lost 2 bases, J lost 0 bases, and 9 bases lay in between. CDR3 in amino acids: CASSLLTTSTDTQYF. DNA of the CDR3: TGTGCCAGCAGCTTATTAACTACTAGCACAGATACGCAGTATTTT.